One T cell receptor beta chain is described in this entry. Its cognate antigen is unknown. The data derive from a study of T cell repertoires in cytomegalovirus infection. Study-wide context: Recently identified HLA-C-restricted and well-studied HLA-B-restricted CMV epitopes were used. Public TCR beta signatures were indicative of both CMV infection and a matching HLA type.

Findings and limits, study-wide: Based on cumulative public TCR beta family frequency, carriers of CMV plus the relevant HLA were identified. CMV-specific HLA-C-restricted TCR beta clonotypes dominated the ex vivo response.

Germline trimming cut 2 bases from V and 1 base from J; bases unmatched to any gene: 3. CDR3 length: 15 amino acids. Germline CDR1 and CDR2: MNHNY and SVGAGI (reference sequence). Each CDR3 protein gets one entry after TCRdb re-called the reads with MiXCR. Altogether 750,000 to 900,000 distinct CDR3 sequences are present, 25% to 30% being singletons, with the ten largest covering around 13%. This clonotype was sampled from a human donor in good health (CMV status not recorded). Some clones in this sample may be carry-over from other donors' samples. Sequenced here: cultured CD8+ T cells from PBMCs, sampled from culture after CMV antigen stimulation. V and J are TRBV6-6 and TRBJ1-1; 8 bases are shared with TRBD1. CDR3 nucleotide sequence: TGTGCCAGCAGTTACCAGGGGGCGGCGAACACTGAAGCTTTCTTT. Its translation: CASSYQGAANTEAFF.